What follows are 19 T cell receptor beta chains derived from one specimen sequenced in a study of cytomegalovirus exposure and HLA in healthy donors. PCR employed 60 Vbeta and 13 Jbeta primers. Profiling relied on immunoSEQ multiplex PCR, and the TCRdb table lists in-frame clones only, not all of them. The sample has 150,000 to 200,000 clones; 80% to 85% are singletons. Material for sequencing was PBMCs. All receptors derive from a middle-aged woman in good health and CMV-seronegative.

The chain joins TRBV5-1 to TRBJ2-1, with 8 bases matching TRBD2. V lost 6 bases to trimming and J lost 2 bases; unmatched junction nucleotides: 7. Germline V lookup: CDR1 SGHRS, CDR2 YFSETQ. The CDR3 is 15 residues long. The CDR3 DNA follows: TGCGCCAGCACAGACGGGAGGGCCACCTACAATGAGCAGTTCTTC. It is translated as CASTDGRATYNEQFF.

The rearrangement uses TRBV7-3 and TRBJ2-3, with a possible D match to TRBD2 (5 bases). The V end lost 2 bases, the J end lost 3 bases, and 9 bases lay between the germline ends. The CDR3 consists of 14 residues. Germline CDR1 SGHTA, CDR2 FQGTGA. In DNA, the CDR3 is TGTGCCAGCAGCTTAGGGAGACTAACAGATACGCAGTATTTT. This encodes CASSLGRLTDTQYF.

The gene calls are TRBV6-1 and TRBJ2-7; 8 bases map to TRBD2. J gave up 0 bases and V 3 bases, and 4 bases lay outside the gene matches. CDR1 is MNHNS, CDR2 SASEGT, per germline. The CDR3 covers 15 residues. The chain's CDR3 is CASSDPSGSSYEQYV. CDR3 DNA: TGTGCCAGCAGTGACCCCAGCGGGAGCTCCTACGAGCAGTACGTC.

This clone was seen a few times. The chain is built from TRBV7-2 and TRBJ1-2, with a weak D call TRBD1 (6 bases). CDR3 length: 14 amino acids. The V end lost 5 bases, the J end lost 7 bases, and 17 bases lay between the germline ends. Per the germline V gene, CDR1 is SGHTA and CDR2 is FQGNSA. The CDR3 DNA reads TGTGCCAGCAGCCCCTCAATAGGACAGCTTGGCTACACCTTC. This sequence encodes CASSPSIGQLGYTF.

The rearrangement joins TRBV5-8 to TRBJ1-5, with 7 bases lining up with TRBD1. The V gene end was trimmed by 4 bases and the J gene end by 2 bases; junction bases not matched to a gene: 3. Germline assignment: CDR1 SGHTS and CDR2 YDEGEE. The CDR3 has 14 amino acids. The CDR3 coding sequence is TGTGCCAGCAGCAGAACAGGGGGCAATCAGCCCCAGCATTTT. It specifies CASSRTGGNQPQHF.

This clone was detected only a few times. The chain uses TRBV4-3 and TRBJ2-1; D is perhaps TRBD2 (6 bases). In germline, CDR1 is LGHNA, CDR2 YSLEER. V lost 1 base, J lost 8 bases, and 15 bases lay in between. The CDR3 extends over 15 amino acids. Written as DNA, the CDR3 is TGCGCCAGCAGCCAAGTTTGGGGGGATCTGGATGAGCAGTTCTTC. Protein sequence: CASSQVWGDLDEQFF.

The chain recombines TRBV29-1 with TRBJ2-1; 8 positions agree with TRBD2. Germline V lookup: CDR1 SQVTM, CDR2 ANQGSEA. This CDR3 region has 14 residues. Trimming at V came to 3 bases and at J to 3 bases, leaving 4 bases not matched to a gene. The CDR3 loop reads CSVDVAGSYNEQFF. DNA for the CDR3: TGCAGCGTTGACGTAGCGGGGAGCTACAATGAGCAGTTCTTC.

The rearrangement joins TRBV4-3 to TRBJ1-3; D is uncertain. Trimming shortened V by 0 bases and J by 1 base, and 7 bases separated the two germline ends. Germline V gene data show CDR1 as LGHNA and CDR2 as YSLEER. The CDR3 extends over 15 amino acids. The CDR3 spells CASSQDTVSGNTIYF. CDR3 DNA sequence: TGCGCCAGCAGCCAAGATACGGTGTCTGGAAACACCATATATTTT.

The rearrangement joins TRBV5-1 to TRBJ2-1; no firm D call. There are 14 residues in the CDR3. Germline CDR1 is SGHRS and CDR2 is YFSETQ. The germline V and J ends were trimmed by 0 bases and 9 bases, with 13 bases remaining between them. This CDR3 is CASSLDIGRTEQFF. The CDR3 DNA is TGCGCCAGCAGCTTGGACATTGGTCGCACTGAGCAGTTCTTC.

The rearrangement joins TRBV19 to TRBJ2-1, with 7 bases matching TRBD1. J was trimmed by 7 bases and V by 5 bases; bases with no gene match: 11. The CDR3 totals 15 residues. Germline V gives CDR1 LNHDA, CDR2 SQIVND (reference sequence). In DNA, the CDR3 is TGTGCCAGTAGTCCACACAGGGGATTCGGGAATGAGCAGTTCTTC. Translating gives CASSPHRGFGNEQFF.

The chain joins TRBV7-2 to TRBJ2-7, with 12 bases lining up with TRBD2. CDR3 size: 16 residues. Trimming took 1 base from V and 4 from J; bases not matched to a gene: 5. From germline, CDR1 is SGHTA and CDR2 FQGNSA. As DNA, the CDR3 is TGTGCCAGCAGCTTAGGACCAGGGACTAGCGGGTACGAGCAGTACTTC. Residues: CASSLGPGTSGYEQYF.

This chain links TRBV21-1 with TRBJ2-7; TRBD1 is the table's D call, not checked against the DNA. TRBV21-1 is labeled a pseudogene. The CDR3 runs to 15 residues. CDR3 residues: CASSKAWQGAGEQYV. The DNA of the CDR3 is TGTGCCAGCAGCAAAGCTTGGCAGGGGGCAGGGGAGCAGTACGTC.

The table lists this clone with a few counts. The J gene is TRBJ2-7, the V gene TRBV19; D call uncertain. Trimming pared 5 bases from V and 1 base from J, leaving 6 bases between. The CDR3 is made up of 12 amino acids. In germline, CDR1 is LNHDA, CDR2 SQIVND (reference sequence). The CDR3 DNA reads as TGTGCCAGTAGTCCCCGTTCCTACGAGCAGTACTTC. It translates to CASSPRSYEQYF.

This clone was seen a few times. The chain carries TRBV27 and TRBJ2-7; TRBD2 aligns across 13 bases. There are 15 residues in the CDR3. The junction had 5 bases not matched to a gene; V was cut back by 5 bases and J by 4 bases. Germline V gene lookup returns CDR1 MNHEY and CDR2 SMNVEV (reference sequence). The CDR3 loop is CASSLRLAGGYEQYV. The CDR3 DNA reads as TGTGCCAGCAGTCTCCGACTAGCGGGAGGTTACGAGCAGTACGTC.

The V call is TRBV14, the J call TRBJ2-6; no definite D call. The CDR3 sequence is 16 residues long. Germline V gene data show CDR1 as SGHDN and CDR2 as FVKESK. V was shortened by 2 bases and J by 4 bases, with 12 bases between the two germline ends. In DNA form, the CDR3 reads TGTGCCAGCAGCCAACTTGGAGACCGGGGGGCCAACGTCCTGACTTTC. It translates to CASSQLGDRGANVLTF.

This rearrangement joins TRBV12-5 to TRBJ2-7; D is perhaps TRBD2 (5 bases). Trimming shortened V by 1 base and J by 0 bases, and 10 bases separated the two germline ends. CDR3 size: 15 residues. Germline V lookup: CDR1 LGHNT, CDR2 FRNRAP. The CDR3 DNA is TGTGCTAGTGGTTTGGGACTATCCTTCTCCTACGAGCAGTACTTC. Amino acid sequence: CASGLGLSFSYEQYF.

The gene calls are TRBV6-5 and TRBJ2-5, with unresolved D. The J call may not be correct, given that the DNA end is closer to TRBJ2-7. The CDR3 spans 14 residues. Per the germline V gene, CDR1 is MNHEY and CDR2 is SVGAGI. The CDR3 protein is CASSRNSELYEQYF. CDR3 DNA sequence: TGTGCCAGCAGTCGCAACTCCGAACTCTACGAGCAGTACTTC.

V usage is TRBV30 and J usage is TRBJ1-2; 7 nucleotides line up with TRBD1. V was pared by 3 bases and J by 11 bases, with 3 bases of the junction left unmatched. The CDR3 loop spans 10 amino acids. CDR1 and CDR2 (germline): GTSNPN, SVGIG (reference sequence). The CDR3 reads CAWRAGGYTF. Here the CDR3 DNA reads TGTGCCTGGAGGGCAGGGGGGTACACCTTC.

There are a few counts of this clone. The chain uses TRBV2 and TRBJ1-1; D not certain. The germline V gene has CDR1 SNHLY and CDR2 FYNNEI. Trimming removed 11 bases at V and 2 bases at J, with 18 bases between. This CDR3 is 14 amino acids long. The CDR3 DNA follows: TGTGCCTCCGTCTCCGGAGACGGCAACACTGAAGCTTTCTTT. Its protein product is CASVSGDGNTEAFF.